The 28 T cell receptor beta chains below were found in one sample sequenced in a study of cytomegalovirus exposure and HLA in healthy donors (dated by TCRdb to 2016 to 2017). Libraries were prepared through the immunoSEQ multiplex PCR assay. For the multiplex PCR, a mixture combining 60 forward primers for TCR Vbeta segments and 13 reverse primers for TCR Jbeta segments was used. TCRdb carries this immuneACCESS record with in-frame sequences only. Its versions omit some clonotypes, under half of them owing to an unresolved V gene in the studies checked, with the rest unexplained. This sample's clone table shows about 40,000 clones. About 9.2% of the sample belongs to the ten largest clones. The sequenced sample consisted of PBMCs. The receptors here all came from a man aged 35 to 55 in good health and CMV-seropositive.

V and J are TRBV11-2 and TRBJ2-5; D remains unclear. V shed 1 base and J shed 1 base, with 7 bases lying between them. Germline V gives CDR1 SGHAT, CDR2 FQNNGV. There are 14 residues in the CDR3. In DNA, the CDR3 is TGTGCCAGCAGCTTAGGGGCAGCCCAAGAGACCCAGTACTTC. As protein: CASSLGAAQETQYF.

This rearrangement joins TRBV7-7 to TRBJ1-4; TRBD1 matches 11 bases. The V and J ends lost 10 bases and 3 bases, in that order; junction bases with no gene match: 4. The germline V gene encodes CDR1 SSHAT and CDR2 FNYEAQ (reference sequence). The CDR3 has 14 amino acids. The CDR3 DNA sequence: TGTGCCATTGGACAGGGGGCAGCTAATGAAAAACTGTTTTTT. Its translation: CAIGQGAANEKLFF. Based on the CDR3 plus reference TRBV7-7 and TRBJ1-4, the full variable domain is GAGVSQSPRYKVTKRGQDVTLRCDPISSHATLYWYQQALGQGPEFLTYFNYEAQPDKSGLPSDRFSAERPEGSISTLTIQRTEQRDSAMYRCAIGQGAANEKLFFGSGTQLSVL.

The chain combines TRBV29-1 with TRBJ2-1, with TRBD2 as a possible D gene (6 bases). Germline V CDR1 and CDR2: SQVTM, ANQGSEA. The CDR3 spans 11 residues. The V and J ends lost 7 bases and 6 bases respectively, with 10 bases between them. The CDR3 nucleotides read TGCAGCGGTGCGGAGGGCAATGAGCAGTTCTTC. It translates to CSGAEGNEQFF.

The chain uses TRBV7-2 and TRBJ2-7; perhaps TRBD1 as D (6 bases). The CDR3 length is 14 residues. V gave up 3 bases and J gave up 2 bases, with 11 bases separating them. Germline V gene data show CDR1 as SGHTA and CDR2 as FQGNSA. In nucleotides, the CDR3 is TGTGCCAGCAGCTTTCTGACAGGACCCTACGAGCAGTACTTC. This codes for CASSFLTGPYEQYF.

The chain is built from TRBV6-6 and TRBJ2-2; 8 bases are a match to TRBD2. J was trimmed by 5 bases and V by 5 bases; bases with no gene match: 4. Germline V gives CDR1 MNHNY, CDR2 SVGAGI (reference sequence). The CDR3 extends over 14 amino acids. CDR3 DNA: TGTGCCAGCAGTCTACGGGGGGGGACCGGGGAGCTGTTTTTT. Amino acid sequence: CASSLRGGTGELFF.

For this clone: The identical CDR3 is also encoded by other nucleotide sequences in the sample. The V and J genes are TRBV5-4 and TRBJ2-7; 9 bases map to TRBD1. The CDR3 has 13 residues. With 0 bases clipped from V and 12 bases from J, the junction kept 7 bases outside the gene matches. Germline CDR1 SGHNT, CDR2 YYREEE (reference sequence). CDR3 residues: CASSLGTGEVLYF. The CDR3 DNA reads as TGTGCCAGCAGCTTGGGGACAGGGGAGGTTTTGTACTTC. Full variable domain (remainder filled in from reference TRBV5-4 and TRBJ2-7): ETGVTQSPTHLIKTRGQQVTLRCSSQSGHNTVSWYQQALGQGPQFIFQYYREEENGRGNFPPRFSGLQFPNYSSELNVNALELDDSALYLCASSLGTGEVLYFGPGTRLTVT.

The chain has TRBV30 and TRBJ1-5; 7 positions match TRBD1. Germline V CDR1 and CDR2: GTSNPN, SVGIG (reference sequence). The CDR3 runs 13 residues. V lost 1 base and J lost 6; bases outside the gene matches: 3. This CDR3 is CAWSEGAGQPQHF. CDR3 sequence (DNA): TGTGCCTGGAGTGAGGGGGCAGGTCAGCCCCAGCATTTT.

The chain is built from TRBV18 and TRBJ2-5; D uncertain. CDR1 and CDR2 (germline): KGHSH, LQKENI. The CDR3 runs to 14 residues. Trimming took off 2 bases at V and 5 bases at J, with 12 bases between the two ends. CDR3 protein: CASSPEATRETQYF. CDR3 DNA sequence: TGTGCCAGCTCACCAGAGGCCACCCGGGAGACCCAGTACTTC.

With regard to this clone: An end of the junction does not agree with germline; a read error may underlie this. The rearrangement joins TRBV5-4 to TRBJ1-1; D gene unclear. Germline loops: CDR1 SGHNT, CDR2 YYREEE (reference sequence). The CDR3 extends over 15 amino acids. Here the CDR3 reads CASRLDPGEYTEAFF. DNA for the CDR3: TGTGCCAGCAGATTGGACCCCGGGGAGTACACTGAAGCTTTCTTT.

The chain carries TRBV7-9 and TRBJ2-2; tentative D call: TRBD1 (6 bases). Trimming stripped 6 bases from V and 0 bases from J, with 11 bases between. CDR3 length: 15 amino acids. Germline values: CDR1 SEHNR, CDR2 FQNEAQ (reference sequence). The CDR3 region is CASRPGTPNTGELFF. The CDR3 DNA is TGTGCCAGCAGGCCCGGGACACCGAACACCGGGGAGCTGTTTTTT.

This chain joins TRBV7-9 and TRBJ2-7, with 11 bases matching TRBD2. CDR1 SEHNR and CDR2 FQNEAQ come from the germline V gene (reference sequence). With V trimmed by 5 bases and J by 3 bases, 9 bases remained unmatched. The length of the CDR3 is 16 residues. The chain's CDR3 is CASSPTGTSGLYEQYF. CDR3 bases: TGTGCCAGCAGCCCGACGGGGACTAGCGGACTCTACGAGCAGTACTTC.

The CDR3 loop reads CASSQGSNEQFF. In nucleotides, the CDR3 is TGTGCCAGCAGCCAAGGGAGTAATGAGCAGTTCTTC. The chain combines TRBV7-2 with TRBJ2-1; tentatively, D is TRBD2 (5 bases). This CDR3 is 12 amino acids long. V lost 5 bases and J lost 7, with 9 bases in between. CDR1 is SGHTA and CDR2 is FQGNSA in the germline V gene.

The chain links TRBV18 to TRBJ1-1; unclear D gene. CDR1 is KGHSH, CDR2 LQKENI, per germline. CDR3 length: 15 amino acids. V dropped 1 base and J dropped 1 base, with 10 bases sitting between them. This CDR3 is CASSPRSGANTEAFF. CDR3 coding DNA: TGTGCCAGCTCACCACGTTCAGGCGCGAACACTGAAGCTTTCTTT.

The J gene is TRBJ2-1, the V gene TRBV7-9; 11 nucleotides line up with TRBD2. The CDR3 length is 18 residues. The V segment lost 5 bases and the J segment 8 bases; nucleotides outside the gene matches: 17. The germline gives CDR1 SEHNR, CDR2 FQNEAQ (reference sequence). CDR3 sequence reads: CASSVSPGLAVGIHEQFF. The DNA of the CDR3 is TGTGCCAGCAGCGTGAGCCCGGGACTAGCGGTTGGGATCCATGAGCAGTTCTTC.

The V call is TRBV6-5, the J call TRBJ1-5; 7 nucleotides line up with TRBD1. CDR3 length: 15 amino acids. Germline V CDR1 and CDR2: MNHEY, SVGAGI. J gave up 6 bases and V 4 bases, and 9 bases lay outside the gene matches. DNA of the CDR3: TGTGCCAGCAGTTCGTTCAGGGGGAACGGTCAGCCCCAGCATTTT. It yields the protein CASSSFRGNGQPQHF.

The J gene is TRBJ1-1, the V gene TRBV10-3, with 7 bases lining up with TRBD1. Trimming removed 4 bases from V and 5 bases from J; junction bases left unmatched: 10. The germline V gene has CDR1 ENHRY and CDR2 SYGVKD. This CDR3 spans 15 amino acids. The chain's CDR3 is CAISGFQTGMTEAFF. Written as DNA, the CDR3 is TGTGCCATCAGTGGATTCCAGACAGGGATGACTGAAGCTTTCTTT.

The rearrangement joins TRBV7-3 to TRBJ2-2; no clear D. The CDR3 runs 14 residues. V was cut by 2 bases and J by 5 bases, with 9 bases left in between. Germline V gives CDR1 SGHTA, CDR2 FQGTGA. The chain's CDR3 is CASSLLSFTGELFF. Here the CDR3 DNA reads TGTGCCAGCAGCTTACTGTCGTTTACCGGGGAGCTGTTTTTT. Full variable domain (missing parts from reference TRBV7-3 and TRBJ2-2): GAGVSQTPSNKVTEKGKYVELRCDPISGHTALYWYRQSLGQGPEFLIYFQGTGAADDSGLPNDRFFAVRPEGSVSTLKIQRTERGDSAVYLCASSLLSFTGELFFGEGSRLTVL.

The chain uses TRBV9 and TRBJ1-3, with 9 bases fitting TRBD1. The germline V gene has CDR1 SGDLS and CDR2 YYNGEE. This CDR3 is built from 18 residues. V dropped 4 bases and J dropped 0; count of bases not matched to a gene: 11. The CDR3 sequence: CASSIHRGPQSSGNTIYF. The CDR3 DNA follows: TGTGCCAGCAGCATACACAGGGGGCCCCAGAGCTCTGGAAACACCATATATTTT.

For the CDR3, the DNA is TGTGCCAGCAGCCCCCAGGGGGGTATCTCTGGAAACACCATATATTTT. Amino acid sequence: CASSPQGGISGNTIYF. The V and J genes are TRBV4-2 and TRBJ1-3, with 7 bases lining up with TRBD1. In germline, CDR1 is LGHNA, CDR2 YNFKEQ. The CDR3 extends over 16 amino acids. After removal of 4 bases from V and 0 bases from J, the junction contained 6 bases not matched to a gene.

The V call is TRBV21-1, the J call TRBJ2-5; TRBD1, as called in the table, went unchecked against the DNA. TRBV21-1 is labeled a pseudogene. This CDR3 is 16 amino acids long. Here the CDR3 reads CASRRQDRAPQETQYF. CDR3 DNA sequence: TGTGCCAGCAGGAGACAGGACAGGGCTCCCCAAGAGACCCAGTACTTC.

This rearrangement joins TRBV15 to TRBJ2-1; D not certain. This CDR3 has 14 amino acids. Germline loops: CDR1 LNHNV, CDR2 YYDKDF (reference sequence). Trimming cost V 3 bases and J 8 bases, with 14 bases left between them. Here the CDR3 reads CATSRSRDTDEQFF. As DNA, the CDR3 is TGTGCCACCAGCAGGTCCCGAGACACCGATGAGCAGTTCTTC.

CDR3: CASSPPRTGSEKLFF. The CDR3 DNA reads TGTGCCAGCTCACCACCCCGGACAGGGAGCGAAAAACTGTTTTTT. The chain combines TRBV18 with TRBJ1-4, with 8 bases identical to TRBD1. CDR3 length: 15 amino acids. CDR1 KGHSH and CDR2 LQKENI come from the germline V gene. Unmatched junction bases numbered 5, after V lost 0 bases and J lost 8 bases.

This chain connects TRBV5-1 to TRBJ2-5, with TRBD2 identical over 11 bases. Looked up from germline, CDR1 is SGHRS and CDR2 is YFSETQ. This CDR3 region has 18 residues. The ends lost 0 bases at V and 5 bases at J; junction bases unmatched: 12. DNA for the CDR3: TGCGCCAGCAGCTTGGCCGTGGTAGCGGGAGGGCCGGGGGAGACCCAGTACTTC. Its protein product is CASSLAVVAGGPGETQYF.

The chain joins TRBV5-6 to TRBJ2-1; TRBD2 is a possible D gene (6 bases). This CDR3 contains 15 residues. Germline CDR1 and CDR2: SGHDT and YYEEEE. V lost 4 bases, J lost 8 bases, and 19 bases lay in between. CDR3 in amino acids: CASSPAPLAPHEQFF. In nucleotides, the CDR3 is TGTGCCAGCAGCCCGGCCCCGCTAGCGCCGCATGAGCAGTTCTTC.

The chain links TRBV7-2 to TRBJ1-2, with TRBD1 identical over 8 bases. The CDR3 has 14 amino acids. The ends lost 1 base at V and 5 bases at J; junction bases unmatched: 3. The germline gives CDR1 SGHTA, CDR2 FQGNSA. The CDR3 region has the DNA TGTGCCAGCAGCTTAGGGGACAGGCAGTATGGCTACACCTTC. This gives the protein CASSLGDRQYGYTF. Full variable domain (missing parts from reference TRBV7-2 and TRBJ1-2): GAGVSQSPSNKVTEKGKDVELRCDPISGHTALYWYRQSLGQGLEFLIYFQGNSAPDKSGLPSDRFSAERTGGSVSTLTIQRTQQEDSAVYLCASSLGDRQYGYTFGSGTRLTVV.

This chain joins TRBV7-2 and TRBJ1-3; D is uncertain. Trimming removed 8 bases from V and 0 bases from J, with 8 bases in between. The CDR3 has 13 amino acids. Germline lookup yields CDR1 SGHTA and CDR2 FQGNSA. Here the CDR3 reads CASRQASGNTIYF. The DNA for the CDR3 is TGTGCCAGCCGGCAGGCCTCTGGAAACACCATATATTTT.

V is TRBV11-2 and J is TRBJ2-2, with a weak D call TRBD2 (6 bases). Trimming left V 1 base short and J 5 bases short, with 8 bases between. The CDR3 loop spans 14 amino acids. Germline CDR1 reads SGHAT; CDR2 reads FQNNGV. CDR3 sequence reads: CASSLVSGTGELFF. In nucleotides, the CDR3 is TGTGCCAGCAGCTTAGTTAGCGGAACCGGGGAGCTGTTTTTT.

This rearrangement joins TRBV30 to TRBJ2-2, with D possibly TRBD2 on 5 matching bases. The CDR3 is made up of 18 amino acids. Germline V gene sequence: CDR1 GTSNPN, CDR2 SVGIG (reference sequence). Deletions cut 3 bases from V and 6 bases from J, with 26 bases between. Here the CDR3 reads CAWSLLREYAPRSGELFF. CDR3 DNA sequence: TGTGCCTGGAGCCTTCTGAGGGAGTATGCCCCCCGGTCCGGGGAGCTGTTTTTT.